The rows below give T cell receptor beta chains drawn from one sample of a study of blood T cells in healthy people across ages. MiXCR, applied by TCRdb to the 5' RACE reads, yields one record per CDR3 protein. The sample records just over 1 million distinct CDR3 sequences, more than 40% being singletons. The specimen sequenced was blood. The origin of the receptors is a woman in her sixties or seventies in good health. Both conserved end residues are part of each CDR3. The D gene is left open where the match is weak. Some rows have no size entry. The others give once, few or many, or a class for an expanded clone.

>NA|TRBJ1-1|TRBV10-3|TRBD1
CAIRLGQGNTEAFF
TGTGCCATCAGACTTGGACAGGGGAACACTGAAGCTTTCTTT
>few|TRBJ2-4|TRBV6-1|NA
CASSELGGPDKNIQYF
TGTGCCAGCAGTGAATTAGGGGGTCCGGACAAAAACATTCAGTACTTC
>NA|TRBJ2-7|TRBV27|NA
CASSPFGRNYEQYF
TGTGCCAGCAGTCCATTTGGGCGAAACTACGAGCAGTACTTC
>NA|TRBJ2-5|TRBV20-1|NA
CSGRGNQETQYF
TGCAGTGGTCGGGGCAACCAAGAGACCCAGTACTTC
>NA|TRBJ2-3|TRBV3-1|NA
CASSQDVLPDTQYF
TGTGCCAGCAGCCAAGATGTCCTTCCAGATACGCAGTATTTT
>NA|TRBJ2-1|TRBV2|TRBD1
CASSEVGGTGAYNEQFF
TGTGCCAGCAGTGAAGTCGGCGGGACAGGGGCCTACAATGAGCAGTTCTTC
>NA|TRBJ1-1|TRBV28|NA
CASSFRGAQAFF
TGTGCCAGCAGTTTCCGAGGGGCCCAAGCTTTCTTT
>many|TRBJ2-7|TRBV7-2|NA
CASSPLSYEQYF
TGTGCCAGCAGCCCCCTAAGCTACGAGCAGTACTTC
>few|TRBJ2-3|TRBV4-1|NA
CASSPGPLADTQYF
TGCGCCAGCAGCCCCGGACCTTTAGCGGATACGCAGTATTTT
>medium-sized|TRBJ2-3|TRBV29-1|NA
CSVGTDTQYF
TGCAGCGTTGGCACAGATACGCAGTATTTT
>few|TRBJ2-7|TRBV7-9|NA
CASSRWAGPYEQYF
TGTGCCAGCAGCCGATGGGCAGGACCCTACGAGCAGTACTTC
>NA|TRBJ2-5|TRBV4-1|TRBD2
CASSQGSGRTNEQYF
TGCGCCAGCAGCCAAGGTAGCGGGAGAACGAATGAGCAGTACTTC
>NA|TRBJ2-3|TRBV9|TRBD1
CASSAGDRGADTQYF
TGTGCCAGCAGCGCTGGGGACAGGGGGGCAGATACGCAGTATTTT
>NA|TRBJ2-2|TRBV6-5|NA
CASSYSRRASGELFF
TGTGCCAGCAGTTACTCAAGAAGGGCATCCGGGGAGCTGTTTTTT
>NA|TRBJ2-1|TRBV20-1|NA
CSAREVGRSYNEQFF
TGCAGTGCTAGGGAGGTAGGGAGGTCCTACAATGAGCAGTTCTTC
>few|TRBJ2-1|TRBV6-5|TRBD2
CASSYLKGLAGEYQADEQFF
TGTGCCAGCAGTTACTTAAAGGGGCTAGCGGGAGAGTATCAGGCGGACGAGCAGTTCTTC
>NA|TRBJ2-7|TRBV10-3|NA
CAISEARDTYEQYF
TGTGCCATCAGTGAGGCCAGAGACACCTACGAGCAGTACTTC
>NA|TRBJ1-1|TRBV12-3/TRBV12-4|NA
CTSSSEVNTEAFF
TGTACCAGCAGTTCCGAAGTTAACACTGAAGCTTTCTTT
>many|TRBJ2-7|TRBV7-8|NA
CASSLGGPRDEQYF
TGTGCCAGCAGCTTAGGGGGACCCAGGGACGAGCAGTACTTC
>NA|TRBJ2-7|TRBV27|TRBD1
CASSYRGRGLGEQYF
TGTGCCAGCTCGTACCGTGGCAGGGGGCTGGGGGAGCAGTACTTC
>NA|TRBJ1-4|TRBV20-1|TRBD1
CSASDFQGANEKLSF
TGCAGTGCTAGCGACTTCCAGGGGGCTAATGAAAAACTGTCTTTT
>NA|TRBJ1-1|TRBV7-9|NA
CASSLESSSTEAFF
TGTGCCAGCAGCTTAGAGTCCAGTTCCACTGAAGCTTTCTTT
>NA|TRBJ2-1|TRBV7-6|TRBD2
CASSLVRLAGEGSEQFF
TGTGCCAGCAGCTTAGTCCGACTAGCGGGGGAGGGCAGTGAGCAGTTCTTC
>once|TRBJ2-3|TRBV29-1|NA
CSVEGDREAGGSRKAQYF
TGCAGCGTTGAAGGGGACAGGGAAGCGGGAGGGTCGCGAAAGGCGCAGTATTTT